This T cell receptor beta chain was documented in a study of response to subunit inactivated influenza vaccine. Study-wide results and limits: Seasonal influenza vaccination, on each occasion, was suggested by the authors to recruit few new T cells.

In regard to this clonotype: Its target is unknown.

TCRdb redid the calling of the RT-PCR reads with MiXCR, one entry per CDR3 protein. The sample lists hundreds of thousands of distinct CDR3 sequences; about a sixth were seen once. This receptor was taken from a man over 45 who received an inactivated influenza vaccine. The sequenced sample was PBMCs from blood, obtained approximately 12 days after vaccination.

CDR3 coding DNA: TGTGCCAGCAGCGCCGGGAGGCCCCAGTACTTC. This codes for CASSAGRPQYF. V usage is TRBV5-5 and J usage is TRBJ2-5; TRBD2 agrees at 7 bases. CDR3 length equals 11 residues. Losses at the gene ends were 4 bases for V and 9 bases for J; bases not matched to a gene: 3. Germline values: CDR1 SGHKS, CDR2 YYEKEE (reference sequence).